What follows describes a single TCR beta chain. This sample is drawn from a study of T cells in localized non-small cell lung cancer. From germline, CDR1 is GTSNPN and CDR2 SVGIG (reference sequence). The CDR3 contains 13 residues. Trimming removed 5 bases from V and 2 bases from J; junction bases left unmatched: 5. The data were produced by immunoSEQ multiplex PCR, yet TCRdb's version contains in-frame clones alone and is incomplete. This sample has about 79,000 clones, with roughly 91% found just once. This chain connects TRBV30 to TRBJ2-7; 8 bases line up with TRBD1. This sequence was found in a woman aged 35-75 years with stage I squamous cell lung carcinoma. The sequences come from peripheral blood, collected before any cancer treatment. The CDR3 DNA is TGTGCCTGGGGTCGGGACAGGCCCTACGAGCAGTACTTC. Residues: CAWGRDRPYEQYF.